This T cell receptor (beta chain) was sequenced during a study of human T cells and chemical hapten exposure. Points from the study as a whole: High-frequency TCRs, those above 1 in 1000, stayed the same after DPC sensitization.

Specified time point: patch test 2, 6 weeks after DPC sensitization. Treatment reported: therapeutic diphenylcyclopropenone sensitization with weekly scalp DPC. As originally analysed: Across samples, TCR counts had a median of 95,638 and ranged from roughly 23,224 to 690,600. Each CDR3 protein gets one entry after TCRdb re-called the RACE reads with MiXCR. Here the V and J calls rest on TCRdb's processing, not on the authors' analysis. The profile shows about 50,000 distinct CDR3 sequences, about 10% of them singletons. V gave up 1 base and J gave up 1 base, with 16 bases separating them. Germline-derived CDR1 and CDR2 are SGHVS and FQNEAQ. The CDR3 contains 17 residues. This clonotype was detected many times. What it binds is unknown.

Material: whole blood, obtained in connection with sensitization to the hapten diphenylcyclopropenone (DPC). The chain couples TRBV7-8 to TRBJ1-1; D is undetermined. This clonotype was obtained from a woman between 45 and 65 years old with alopecia areata. Some clones in this sample may be carry-over from other donors' samples. CDR3 bases: TGTGCCAGCAGCTTAGGGCCAAAACTTGCCAGGAACACTGAAGCTTTCTTT. Translated: CASSLGPKLARNTEAFF.